The T cell receptor (beta chain) described here comes from a study of cytomegalovirus exposure and HLA in healthy donors. In the study overall: Among the approximately 400 donors who were genotyped, roughly 85% fell in the genetic ancestry cluster that is associated with self-reported Caucasian donors. Study outcomes and limitations: The classifier, whose performance was assessed in both the original and validation cohorts, reportedly diagnosed cytomegalovirus status with high specificity and sensitivity. Analysis was performed later, and it showed HLA-associated TCR beta chains to be more clonally expanded than equally common others. The study recorded more than 150 TCR beta chains that were cytomegalovirus-associated.

On this clone: Its cognate antigen is unknown.

Researchers ran the PCR with 60 Vbeta and 13 Jbeta primers. Libraries were prepared by immunoSEQ multiplex PCR; TCRdb keeps only in-frame clonotypes and omits some of them. Of 150,000 to 200,000 clones in the sample, approximately 82% were seen once. The CDR3 has 14 amino acids. Germline lookup yields CDR1 LNHDA and CDR2 SQIVND (reference sequence). The V gene lost 3 bases and the J gene lost 8 bases, with 11 bases spanning the gap. The chain uses TRBV19 and TRBJ1-6, with a weak D call TRBD1 (6 bases). Specimen: PBMCs. The sequence derives from a man aged 45-65 years in good health and CMV-seropositive. The CDR3 DNA is TGTGCCAGTAGTATCGAGGGGGTGGATTCACCCCTCCACTTT. As protein: CASSIEGVDSPLHF. The whole variable domain, filled in from reference TRBV19 and TRBJ1-6, reads DGGITQSPKYLFRKEGQNVTLSCEQNLNHDAMYWYRQDPGQGLRLIYYSQIVNDFQKGDIAEGYSVSREKKESFPLTVTSAQKNPTAFYLCASSIEGVDSPLHFGNGTRLTVT.